The source of this TCR beta chain is a study of identical twins. Study findings and constraints: Model-predicted out-of-frame TCR alpha sharing fell below observed values in monozygotic twins.

Per the germline V gene, CDR1 is SGDLS and CDR2 is YYNGEE. CDR3 length equals 13 residues. Trimming took off 4 bases at V and 1 base at J, with 8 bases between the two ends. In TCRdb, the 5' RACE reads were re-called with MiXCR into one record per CDR3 protein. The table lists about 200,000 distinct CDR3 sequences, less than 20% of them singletons. This clonotype was observed at least ten times. The target antigen is unknown. Separately, the same data were catalogued under a study of T cells expressing NK-cell markers. That report adds: Of eight sequenced donors, seven were HCMV-seropositive and one HCMV-seronegative. In a handful of donors, dominant clonotypes made up 28.3-60.1% of CD3+CD56-NKG2C+ cells.

The specimen sequenced was CD8+ T cells sorted from blood. The chain recombines TRBV9 with TRBJ1-1; the D gene is possibly TRBD1 (5 bases). The sequence derives from a woman under 30 in good health. The CDR3 DNA sequence: TGTGCCAGCAGCTTAGGGGCGAACACTGAAGCTTTCTTT. Translation: CASSLGANTEAFF. The full variable domain, rest sourced from reference TRBV9 and TRBJ1-1, is DSGVTQTPKHLITATGQRVTLRCSPRSGDLSVYWYQQSLDQGLQFLIQYYNGEERAKGNILERFSAQQFPDLHSELNLSSLELGDSALYFCASSLGANTEAFFGQGTRLTVV.